Described below is a single T cell receptor (beta chain) sequence and its context. This sample stems from a study of read filtering for tumor transcriptome and immune sequencing. The library was built from roughly 400 ng RNA with molecular barcoded adaptors for alpha/delta and beta/gamma chains. TCRdb re-called the reads through MiXCR, storing one row per CDR3 protein. The sample lists approximately 40,000 distinct CDR3 sequences, roughly 15% occurring once. The specimen was a population of CD138-negative cells sorted from bone marrow. The clonotype originates from a donor aged 40 or over with multiple myeloma.

The CDR3 nucleotides are TGTGCCAGCAGCCGACGAGGGACGGGGCAAGGGCAGCCCCAGCATTTT. Translation gives CASSRRGTGQGQPQHF. V gene TRBV6-1 combines with J gene TRBJ1-5; a possible D gene is TRBD1 (5 bases). Germline lookup yields CDR1 MNHNS and CDR2 SASEGT. The ends were cut back, 6 bases at V and 7 bases at J, with 22 bases in the middle. This CDR3 spans 16 amino acids.